Below, one T cell receptor (beta chain) is given with its context. Its antigen is unknown. Base qualities are not at hand, and no much larger clone is one base apart. The source of the sample is a study of blood T cell repertoires in COVID-19 (dated by TCRdb to about 2020). Regarding the complete study: Collaborator samples came from the United States, Italy and Spain and covered acute and convalescent phases of COVID-19. The repertoires were released in a freely available public database intended as a resource for research on the immune response to SARS-CoV-2. A de-identified subject ID, COVID-19 status, age in years and sex were almost always included in the sample metadata. Where available, HLA class I and class II types were taken from metadata supplied by the sample provider and were not determined by assay-based typing. The prospective study material was composed of cDNA or gDNA derived from T cells, B-cell-depleted T cells, or PBMCs. The dataset comprised deeply sampled blood TCRbeta repertoires from subjects exposed to, actively infected with, or recovered from COVID-19. Samples were obtained from the ongoing ImmuneRACE study (first 160 participants) and from about 1,300 subjects provided by 6 global collaborators.

TCRbeta CDR3 regions were amplified from genomic DNA by means of the immunoSEQ Assay, a bias-controlled multiplex PCR. The study's own analysis went as follows. Nucleated cell counts per sample were estimated from amplification of reference gene primers within the assay. Sequence reads were collapsed and filtered to measure the absolute abundance of every unique TCRbeta CDR3 rearrangement. For each sample, productive Simpson clonality was calculated as the square root of Simpson's diversity index over productive rearrangements. TCRdb stores this immuneACCESS table with in-frame sequences only. Part of the clones is absent; in the studies checked, under half of the shortfall reflects unresolved V genes, and no reason is known for the rest. The V and J calls and clone size come from that table; D and trimming were worked out from the DNA. The sample table records roughly 200,000 clones; less than 90% of these occur just once. Approximately 4.8% of the sample belongs to the ten largest clones.

In the prospective study, participants were about 18 to 95 years old, resided in approximately 25 geographic areas of the United States, and were enrolled through a virtual design. Cohort assignment in the prospective study relied on participant-reported clinical history from a screening survey and a study questionnaire. Exposed participants had been in contact, within 2 weeks of entering the study, with a person who had a PCR-confirmed or clinician-diagnosed case of COVID-19. In the prospective study, mobile phlebotomists collected whole blood, serum and a nasopharyngeal or oropharyngeal swab from each participant. Over an approximately 2-month period, participants in the prospective study had the option of providing additional blood draws and questionnaires. Prospective study blood samples were shipped either frozen or at room temperature before DNA extraction. The investigation overall reported the following: The amount of clinical and demographic metadata varied by source and participant and was provided uncurated.

The CDR3 numbers 15 residues from cysteine through phenylalanine. Only the CDR3 region is kept as DNA, spanning 45 bases read in frame from base 1. Sequences LGHDT (CDR1) and YNNKEL (CDR2) are obtained from the germline V gene (reference sequence). Unmatched junction bases come to 7, with V trimmed by 4 bases and J by 5 bases. The chain joins TRBV3-1 (or the pseudogene TRBV3-2) to TRBJ2-2; TRBD1 aligns with 7 central bases. The source of this sequence is a woman in her twenties or thirties who had been exposed to COVID-19. Source material: PBMCs or T cells enriched from blood (not recorded which). The DNA is as follows: TGTGCCAGCAGCCTCCGGCCAGGGGGAACCGGGGAGCTGTTTTTT. This gives the protein CASSLRPGGTGELFF.